The 26 T cell receptor beta chains below were found in one sample sequenced in a study of breast tumors, draining lymph nodes, adjacent tissues (dated by TCRdb to 2015 to 2016). To prepare the library, multiplex PCR was applied. The sample was run on an Illumina HiSeq 2000. Using fastp trimming at Q25 and MiXCR clonotype assembly, TCRdb reanalyzed the public sequencing data and kept in-frame beta chains. One record per CDR3 amino acid sequence lists the most common genes and DNA. This sample lists roughly 19,000 distinct CDR3 sequences; around 50% were detected once. Clones ranked in the top ten supply 7.8% of the sample. Sequencing was done on a sample of breast tumor tissue. These receptors all come from a female donor with breast cancer. Some clones in this sample may be carry-over from other donors' samples.

This clonotype was seen ten or more times. The chain is built from TRBV5-8 and TRBJ1-2; 9 bases fit TRBD1. CDR3 length: 18 residues. V trimming: 2 bases; J trimming: 2 bases; junction bases outside the gene matches: 13. CDR1 is SGHTS, CDR2 YDEGEE, per germline. Here the CDR3 DNA reads TGTGCCAGCAGCTTATACCCGGGACAGGGTGGGATCAACTATGGCTACACCTTC. Encoded protein: CASSLYPGQGGINYGYTF. Variable domain in full (rest from reference TRBV5-8 and TRBJ1-2): EAGVTQSPTHLIKTRGQQATLRCSPISGHTSVYWYQQALGLGLQFLLWYDEGEERNRGNFPPRFSGRQFPNYSSELNVNALELEDSALYLCASSLYPGQGGINYGYTFGSGTRLTVV.

The rearrangement joins TRBV19 to TRBJ1-1, with no clear D. The V and J ends lost 6 bases and 1 base respectively, with 12 bases between them. The germline V gene encodes CDR1 LNHDA and CDR2 SQIVND (reference sequence). The CDR3 totals 14 residues. The CDR3 DNA follows: TGTGCCAGTAGCCTCCAACCCCCGAACACTGAAGCTTTCTTT. Translated, it gives CASSLQPPNTEAFF.

V gene TRBV20-1 combines with J gene TRBJ1-2, with TRBD1 matching 8 bases. The CDR3 has 13 amino acids. Germline CDR1 and CDR2: DFQATT and SNEGSKA (reference sequence). Germline trimming cut 5 bases from V and 4 bases from J; bases unmatched to any gene: 6. DNA for the CDR3: TGCAGTGCTGATGACGGGACAGGCTATGGCTACACCTTC. Its protein product is CSADDGTGYGYTF.

Remarks on this clonotype: At one end, the junction sequence differs from germline, possibly due to a read error. V usage is TRBV12-3 or TRBV12-4 and J usage is TRBJ1-5; no clear D gene. The CDR3 has 12 residues. The CDR3 spells CAGSLDDQPQHF. Here the CDR3 DNA reads TGTGCCGGCAGTCTAGACGATCAGCCCCAGCATTTT.

With regard to this clonotype: The conserved phenylalanine or tryptophan is not found at the CDR3 terminus, so this likely reflects a read error. CDR3 loop: CASSVGGRGTGELFS. For the CDR3, the DNA is TGTGCCAGCAGCGTAGGGGGGAGGGGAACCGGGGAGCTGTTTTCT. The V gene is TRBV9, the J gene TRBJ2-2, with 7 bases matching TRBD2. Germline trimming cut 0 bases from V and 5 bases from J; bases unmatched to any gene: 4. CDR1 is SGDLS, CDR2 YYNGEE, per germline. The CDR3 consists of 15 residues.

On this clonotype: Compared with germline, one end of the junction differs, possibly owing to a read error. The chain joins TRBV20-1 to TRBJ1-2, with a weak D call TRBD1 (5 bases). CDR1 DFQATT and CDR2 SNEGSKA come from the germline V gene (reference sequence). This CDR3 region has 14 residues. The DNA for the CDR3 is TGCAGTGCTAGTGAGCCGGGACGGGGCTCTGGCTGCACCTTC. Its translation: CSASEPGRGSGCTF.

This clonotype was counted at least ten times. Given a much more abundant clone one base away, this may be a read error. The chain carries TRBV6-5 and TRBJ1-6, with D tentatively TRBD1 (5 bases). Trimming removed 4 bases from V and 8 bases from J, with 15 bases in between. Germline V gene sequence: CDR1 MNHEY, CDR2 SVGAGI. This CDR3 region has 15 residues. The CDR3 DNA sequence: TGTGCCAGCAGTTTCGGGGCAGCGTATGATTCACCCCTCCACTTT. It is translated as CASSFGAAYDSPLHF.

The chain links TRBV7-9 to TRBJ2-6; TRBD1 is a possible D gene (5 bases). V lost 1 base and J lost 4, with 5 bases in between. The germline gives CDR1 SEHNR, CDR2 FQNEAQ (reference sequence). The CDR3 totals 14 residues. CDR3 sequence (DNA): TGTGCCAGCAGCTTAGGGGGCGGGGCCAACGTCCTGACTTTC. It specifies CASSLGGGANVLTF.

This clonotype was detected once. The chain carries TRBV11-3 and TRBJ1-2, with D perhaps TRBD1 (5 bases). The germline V gene has CDR1 SGHNT and CDR2 YENEEA. CDR3 length: 11 residues. V lost 5 bases to trimming and J lost 8 bases, with 9 bases between them. The CDR3 nucleotides read TGTGCCAGCAGCCCAGGGAGCGGCTACACCTTC. Translating it yields CASSPGSGYTF.

This clonotype was found many times. The chain links TRBV27 to TRBJ2-1; TRBD2 agrees at 7 bases. CDR1 MNHEY and CDR2 SMNVEV come from the germline V gene (reference sequence). The CDR3 is 14 amino acids. Trimming removed 3 bases from V and 5 bases from J; junction bases left unmatched: 4. In nucleotides, the CDR3 is TGTGCCAGCAGTTTGGGGACTACTAACAATGAGCAGTTCTTC. Its translation: CASSLGTTNNEQFF.

Points on this clonotype: One end of the junction varies from germline; a read error may be responsible. Here the CDR3 reads CAGSNRGRVDEQYF. CDR3 sequence (DNA): TGTGCCGGCAGCAACCGGGGCAGGGTCGATGAGCAGTACTTC. J is TRBJ2-7 and V is TRBV5-4, with D perhaps being TRBD1 or TRBD2 (5 bases each). The CDR3 loop spans 14 amino acids. Germline CDR1 and CDR2: SGHNT and YYREEE (reference sequence).

J is TRBJ2-7 and V is TRBV7-2, with 9 positions matching TRBD2. Germline CDR1 reads SGHTA; CDR2 reads FQGNSA. The V and J ends lost 5 bases and 4 bases, in that order; junction bases with no gene match: 6. This CDR3 is 14 amino acids long. This CDR3 reads CTSSLLAGPYEQYF. In DNA form, the CDR3 reads TGTACCAGCAGCCTCCTAGCGGGACCTTACGAGCAGTACTTC.

This clonotype was detected many times. A much larger clone is a single base away; this may be a read error. V usage is TRBV7-8 and J usage is TRBJ2-7; either TRBD1 or TRBD2 may fit D (5 bases each). Germline values: CDR1 SGHVS, CDR2 FQNEAQ. The CDR3 covers 15 residues. The CDR3 sequence: CASSLVPGTSYEQHF. The CDR3 bases are TGTGCCAGCAGCTTAGTCCCAGGGACCTCCTACGAGCAGCACTTC.

This chain links TRBV20-1 with TRBJ2-7; 13 bases align to TRBD2. Looked up from germline, CDR1 is DFQATT and CDR2 is SNEGSKA (reference sequence). The CDR3 extends over 14 amino acids. Trimming took 5 bases from V and 6 from J; bases not matched to a gene: 7. CDR3 residues: CSASGLAGRTEQYF. The CDR3, as DNA: TGCAGTGCTTCGGGACTAGCGGGAAGAACCGAGCAGTACTTC.

In this sample, this clonotype turned up once. Just one base apart from a much larger clone, this may be a read error. V and J are TRBV20-1 and TRBJ1-1; D is uncertain. V shed 5 bases and J shed 0 bases, with 10 bases lying between them. Germline values: CDR1 DFQATT, CDR2 SNEGSKA (reference sequence). The CDR3 covers 13 residues. CDR3 sequence reads: CSADGPMNTEAFF. The CDR3 DNA reads TGCAGTGCTGACGGGCCTATGAACACTGAAGCTTTCTTT.

This clonotype is judged medium-sized. The chain couples TRBV15 to TRBJ2-3, with 9 bases lining up with TRBD2. Germline values: CDR1 LNHNV, CDR2 YYDKDF (reference sequence). This CDR3 is 17 amino acids long. J was trimmed by 5 bases and V by 0 bases; bases with no gene match: 9. This CDR3 is CATSRDRLAGTLDTQYF. The DNA of the CDR3 is TGTGCCACCAGCAGAGATAGGCTAGCGGGAACGTTAGATACGCAGTATTTT. The whole variable domain, remainder taken from reference TRBV15 and TRBJ2-3, is DAMVIQNPRYQVTQFGKPVTLSCSQTLNHNVMYWYQQKSSQAPKLLFHYYDKDFNNEADTPDNFQSRRPNTSFCFLDIRSPGLGDTAMYLCATSRDRLAGTLDTQYFGPGTRLTVL.

With respect to this clonotype: Relative to the germline gene, one junction end is altered; a read error may explain this. This chain joins TRBV6-5 and TRBJ1-4; D is undetermined. This CDR3 contains 14 residues. Germline V gene lookup returns CDR1 MNHEY and CDR2 SVGAGI. This CDR3 reads CASKQRQTNEKLFF. In nucleotides, the CDR3 is TGTGCCAGCAAGCAGCGGCAGACTAATGAGAAACTGTTTTTT.

By share, this clonotype counts as medium-sized. The chain carries TRBV20-1 and TRBJ1-2; a possible D gene is TRBD1 (5 bases). Germline-derived CDR1 and CDR2 are DFQATT and SNEGSKA (reference sequence). This CDR3 region has 13 residues. Trimming left V 3 bases short and J 8 bases short, with 16 bases between. The CDR3 here is CSASYQGGGGYTF. CDR3 DNA sequence: TGCAGTGCTAGCTACCAGGGAGGAGGAGGCTACACCTTC.

The chain has TRBV29-1 and TRBJ1-2; D possibly corresponds to TRBD1 (5 bases). The germline V and J ends were trimmed by 7 bases and 1 base, with 7 bases remaining between them. CDR1 is SQVTM, CDR2 ANQGSEA, per germline. The CDR3 consists of 11 residues. CDR3 DNA sequence: TGCAGCGGTCAGGGTAACTATGGCTACACCTTC. Translated: CSGQGNYGYTF.

The rearrangement links TRBV15 to TRBJ2-7, with 8 bases lining up with TRBD1. The CDR3 spans 15 residues. The junction had 6 bases not matched to a gene; V was cut back by 0 bases and J by 5 bases. CDR1 is LNHNV, CDR2 YYDKDF, per germline (reference sequence). CDR3 DNA sequence: TGTGCCACCAGCAGAGATCTACAGGGGGTCCACGAGCAGTACTTC. Translating gives CATSRDLQGVHEQYF.

This clonotype was recorded only once. The V and J genes are TRBV20-1 and TRBJ2-7; D tentatively reads TRBD1 or TRBD2 (5 bases each). CDR3 length: 13 amino acids. Germline V gene data show CDR1 as DFQATT and CDR2 as SNEGSKA (reference sequence). V lost 5 bases and J 6 bases, leaving 17 bases between the germline ends. CDR3 nucleotide sequence: TGCAGTGCTGACCGGGACCTAAGTAGCGAGCAGTACTTC. Protein product: CSADRDLSSEQYF.

The chain carries TRBV5-1 and TRBJ1-2; D is ambiguous. The CDR3 has 15 amino acids. Trimming pared 1 base from V and 2 bases from J, leaving 12 bases between. CDR1 SGHRS and CDR2 YFSETQ come from the germline V gene. The CDR3 DNA is TGCGCCAGCAGCTTGACGGGCTCAGGCAACTATGGCTACACCTTC. Encoded protein: CASSLTGSGNYGYTF.

Ten or more counts support this clonotype. The chain couples TRBV25-1 to TRBJ2-2; 11 nucleotides align to TRBD2. Germline-derived CDR1 and CDR2 are MGHDK and SYGVNS. The CDR3 consists of 16 residues. V was clipped by 7 bases and J by 3 bases; unmatched bases: 7. This CDR3 reads CASNPGLAEYTGELFF. The CDR3 DNA follows: TGTGCCAGCAACCCGGGACTAGCGGAGTACACCGGGGAGCTGTTTTTT.

The V and J genes are TRBV2 and TRBJ1-6; the D gene is possibly TRBD1 (6 bases). V gave up 2 bases and J gave up 7 bases, with 6 bases separating them. Germline-derived CDR1 and CDR2 are SNHLY and FYNNEI. This CDR3 has 13 amino acids. The CDR3 DNA reads TGTGCCAGCAGTGAAAGGGGGAATTCACCCCTCCACTTT. It specifies CASSERGNSPLHF.

This chain uses TRBV15 with TRBJ2-1; D is unclear. V gave up 0 bases and J gave up 4 bases, with 13 bases separating them. CDR1 and CDR2 (germline): LNHNV, YYDKDF (reference sequence). This CDR3 contains 16 residues. CDR3 sequence reads: CATSRDASCVYNEQFF. The DNA of the CDR3 is TGTGCCACCAGCAGAGATGCTAGTTGCGTTTACAATGAGCAGTTCTTC.

This clonotype was picked up one time. One end of the junction varies from germline; a read error may be responsible. The rearrangement uses TRBV20-1 and TRBJ1-3, with D maybe TRBD1 (5 bases). This CDR3 comprises 16 residues. CDR1 and CDR2 from the germline V gene are DFQATT and SNEGSKA (reference sequence). CDR3 sequence (DNA): TGCAGTGCCTCGGACACGGAGTATGGCTCTGGGAACACCATATATTTT. It codes for CSASDTEYGSGNTIYF.